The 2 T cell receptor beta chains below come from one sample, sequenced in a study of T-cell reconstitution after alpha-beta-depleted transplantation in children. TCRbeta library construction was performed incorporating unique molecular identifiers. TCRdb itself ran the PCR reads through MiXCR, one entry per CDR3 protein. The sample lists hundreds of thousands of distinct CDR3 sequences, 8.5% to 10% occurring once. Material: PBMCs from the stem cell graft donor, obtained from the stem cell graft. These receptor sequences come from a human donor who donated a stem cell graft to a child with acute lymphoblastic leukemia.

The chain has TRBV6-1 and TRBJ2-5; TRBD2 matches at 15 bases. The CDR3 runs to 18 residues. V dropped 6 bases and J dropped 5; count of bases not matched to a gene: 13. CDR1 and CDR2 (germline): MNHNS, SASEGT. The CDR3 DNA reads TGTGCCAGCAGCCCGTGGACTAGCGGGGGGGCCGGTGCGGAGACCCAGTACTTC. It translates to CASSPWTSGGAGAETQYF.

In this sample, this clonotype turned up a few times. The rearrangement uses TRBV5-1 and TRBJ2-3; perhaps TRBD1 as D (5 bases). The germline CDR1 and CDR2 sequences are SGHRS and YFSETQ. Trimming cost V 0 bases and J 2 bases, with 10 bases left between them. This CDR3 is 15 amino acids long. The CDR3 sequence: CASSLVGLNTDTQYF. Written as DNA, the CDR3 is TGCGCCAGCAGCTTGGTGGGGCTGAACACAGATACGCAGTATTTT.